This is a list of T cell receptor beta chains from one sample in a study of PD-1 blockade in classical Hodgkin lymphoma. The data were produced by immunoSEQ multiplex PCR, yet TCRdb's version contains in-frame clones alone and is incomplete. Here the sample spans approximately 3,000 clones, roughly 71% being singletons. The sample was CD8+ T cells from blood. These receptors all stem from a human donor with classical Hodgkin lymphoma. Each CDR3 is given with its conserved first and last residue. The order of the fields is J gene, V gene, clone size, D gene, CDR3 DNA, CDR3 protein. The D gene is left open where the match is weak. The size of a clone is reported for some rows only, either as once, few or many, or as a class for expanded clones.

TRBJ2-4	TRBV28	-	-	TGTGCCAGCAGCCTTTCGGGTCTAGCCAAAAACATTCAGTACTTC	CASSLSGLAKNIQYF
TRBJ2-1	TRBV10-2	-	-	TGCGCCAGCAGCTCCCTCTTGGGGGGCTACAATGAGCAGTTCTTC	CASSSLLGGYNEQFF
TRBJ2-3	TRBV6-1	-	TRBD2	TGTGCCAGCAGTGGACTAGCGGGAGGGCCAGATACGCAGTATTTT	CASSGLAGGPDTQYF
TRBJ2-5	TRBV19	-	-	TGTGCCAGTAGTAACGGCGCAGGGTGGGAGACCCAGTACTTC	CASSNGAGWETQYF
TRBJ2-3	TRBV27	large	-	TGTGCCAGCCGGAGAGGGGCAGATACGCAGTATTTT	CASRRGADTQYF
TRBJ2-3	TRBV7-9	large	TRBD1	TGTGCCAGCAGCAAACTCGACGAAGGGGGCGCAGATACGCAGTATTTT	CASSKLDEGGADTQYF
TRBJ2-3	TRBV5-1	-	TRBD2	TGCGCCAGCAGCTCTCTAGCGGAGGACGGCGATACGCAGTATTTT	CASSSLAEDGDTQYF
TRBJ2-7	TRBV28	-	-	TGTGCCAGCAGTCCCTTGTACGAGCAGTACTTC	CASSPLYEQYF
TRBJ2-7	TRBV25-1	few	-	TGTGCCAGCAGTGAACAGGGAGGTTCCTACGAGCAGTACTTC	CASSEQGGSYEQYF
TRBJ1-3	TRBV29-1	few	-	TGCAGCATCCGGGGTACTGGAAACACCATATATTTT	CSIRGTGNTIYF
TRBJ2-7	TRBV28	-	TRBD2	TGTGCCAGCAGTCCGGGGGGACTAGCGGGGAGCAAATTC	CASSPGGLAGSKF
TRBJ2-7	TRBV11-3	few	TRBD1	TGTGCCAGCAGCCTTCCAGGGGGAGCCTACGAGCAGTACTTC	CASSLPGGAYEQYF
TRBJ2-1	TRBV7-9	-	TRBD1	TGTGCCAGCAGCGCAAGGTGGGGACAGGGCTACAATGAGCAGTTCTTC	CASSARWGQGYNEQFF
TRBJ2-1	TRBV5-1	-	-	TGCGCCAGCAGCTTTTCTTGGGGAGCCTACAATGAGCAGTTCTTC	CASSFSWGAYNEQFF
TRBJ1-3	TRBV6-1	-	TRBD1	TGTGCCAGCAGTGTCGGGACAGGGTTGGACACCATATATTTT	CASSVGTGLDTIYF
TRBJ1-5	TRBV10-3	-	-	TGTGCCATCAGTGAGGCAGGGAGCAATCAGCCCCAGCATTTT	CAISEAGSNQPQHF
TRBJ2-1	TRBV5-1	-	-	TGCGCCAGCAGGCCGGGCTACCCCCACAATGAGCAGTTCTTC	CASRPGYPHNEQFF
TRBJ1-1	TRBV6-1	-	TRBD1	TGTGCCAGCAGTGAAGCTGACGGACAGGGGAACACTGAAGCTTTCTTT	CASSEADGQGNTEAFF
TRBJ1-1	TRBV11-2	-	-	TGTGCCAGCAGCTTAAGGACAGTAAACACTGAAGCTTTCTTT	CASSLRTVNTEAFF
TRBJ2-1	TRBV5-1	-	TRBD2	TGCGCCAGCAGCTTTGGGACTAGCAATGAGCAGTTCTTC	CASSFGTSNEQFF
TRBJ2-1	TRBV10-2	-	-	TGCGCCAGCAGTGAGACCAGTAGGGCGGGACGTAGGGAGCAGTTCTTC	CASSETSRAGRREQFF
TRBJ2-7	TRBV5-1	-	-	TGCGCCAGCAGCGTATTTCGACGGGTCTACGAGCAGTACTTC	CASSVFRRVYEQYF
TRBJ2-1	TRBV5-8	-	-	TGTGCCAGCAGCTTGGCCCAGGGCTTCGGCTCCTACAATGAGCAGTTCTTC	CASSLAQGFGSYNEQFF
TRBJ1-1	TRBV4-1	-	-	TGCGCCAGCAGCCAAGATGGACCCGCAATGAACACTGAAGCTTTCTTT	CASSQDGPAMNTEAFF
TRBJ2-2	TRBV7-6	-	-	TGTGCCAGCAGCTTTAGCCGGGAGCTGTTTTTT	CASSFSRELFF
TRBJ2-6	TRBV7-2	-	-	TGTGCCAGCAGCTACCTGGAACGACAAAGTCGGGCCAACGTCCTGACTTTC	CASSYLERQSRANVLTF
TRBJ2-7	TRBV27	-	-	TGTGCCAGCAGTCCAAGGGCCCACCTGGTCAACGAGCAGTACTTC	CASSPRAHLVNEQYF
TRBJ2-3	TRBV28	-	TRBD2	TGTGCCAGCAGGCTAACGAATGGACTAGCATTCCATTTT	CASRLTNGLAFHF
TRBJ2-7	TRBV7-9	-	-	TGTGCCAGCAGCCCGACTTACTCCGAACAGGACTCCTACGAGCAGTACTTC	CASSPTYSEQDSYEQYF
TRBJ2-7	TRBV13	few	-	TGTGCCAGCAGCCCCGGGGACCTGGGAGAGGAGCAGTACTTC	CASSPGDLGEEQYF
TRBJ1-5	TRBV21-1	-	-	TGTGCCAGCAGACTGGACAGGGGAAGATATCAGCCCCAGCATTTT	CASRLDRGRYQPQHF
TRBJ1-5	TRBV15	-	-	TGTGCCACCAGCAGAGAAAGAGGACTTGATCAGCCCCAGCATTTT	CATSRERGLDQPQHF
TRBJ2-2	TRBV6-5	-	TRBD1	TGTGCCAGCAGTTACGGGGACAGGGACACCGGGGAGCTGTTTTTT	CASSYGDRDTGELFF
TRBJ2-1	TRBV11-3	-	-	TGTGCCAGCAGCTTAGATCCCGTGAACAATGAGCAGTTCTTC	CASSLDPVNNEQFF